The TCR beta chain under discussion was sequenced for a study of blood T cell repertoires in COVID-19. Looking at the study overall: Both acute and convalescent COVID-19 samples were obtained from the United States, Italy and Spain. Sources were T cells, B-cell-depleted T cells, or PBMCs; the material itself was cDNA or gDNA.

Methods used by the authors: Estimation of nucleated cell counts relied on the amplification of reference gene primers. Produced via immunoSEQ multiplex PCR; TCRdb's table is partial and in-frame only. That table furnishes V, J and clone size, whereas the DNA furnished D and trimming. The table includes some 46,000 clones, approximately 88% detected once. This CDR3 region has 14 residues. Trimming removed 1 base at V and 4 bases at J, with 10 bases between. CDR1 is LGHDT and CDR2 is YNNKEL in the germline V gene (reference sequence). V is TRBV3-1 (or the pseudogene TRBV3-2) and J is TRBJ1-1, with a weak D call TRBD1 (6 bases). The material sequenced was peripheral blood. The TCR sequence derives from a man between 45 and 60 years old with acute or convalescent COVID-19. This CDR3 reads CASSQASRGTEAFF. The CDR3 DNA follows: TGTGCCAGCAGCCAAGCATCCAGGGGCACTGAAGCTTTCTTT.